These 32 T cell receptor beta chains were all obtained from the same sample, sequenced in a study of CD8 T cells in ankylosing spondylitis. A single record per CDR3 protein comes from TCRdb applying MiXCR to the 5' RACE reads. Counted here are roughly 250,000 distinct CDR3 sequences, 8% to 9.5% occurring once; the ten biggest clones make up approximately 6.2%. What was sequenced was blood, either unsorted or a sorted T cell fraction (not recorded which). Source of these receptors: a male donor with ankylosing spondylitis or in good health (not recorded which).

Many counts were recorded for this clonotype. The chain employs TRBV9 and TRBJ2-7, with a possible D match to TRBD2 (6 bases). The CDR3 totals 15 residues. Germline V gene sequence: CDR1 SGDLS, CDR2 YYNGEE. V was clipped by 0 bases and J by 1 base, with 11 bases between them. In nucleotides, the CDR3 is TGTGCCAGCAGCGTAGGAGCGGGTGCTTCCTACGAGCAGTACTTC. This encodes CASSVGAGASYEQYF.

This clonotype was seen repeatedly, ten times or more. V usage is TRBV20-1 and J usage is TRBJ2-1, with 11 bases identical to TRBD2. The CDR3 runs 14 residues. V lost 5 bases, J lost 4 bases, and 4 bases stayed unmatched. Germline V gives CDR1 DFQATT, CDR2 SNEGSKA (reference sequence). Here the CDR3 reads CSACGTSGYNEQFF. CDR3 bases: TGCAGTGCTTGCGGGACTAGCGGTTACAATGAGCAGTTCTTC.

This clonotype has a count of ten or more. This chain links TRBV7-2 with TRBJ2-2, with 8 bases identical to TRBD2. The CDR3 has 15 amino acids. After removal of 0 bases from V and 6 bases from J, the junction contained 3 bases not matched to a gene. From germline, CDR1 is SGHTA and CDR2 FQGNSA. The CDR3 DNA reads TGTGCCAGCAGCTTAGCGCGGGGGGTCGCCGGGGAGCTGTTTTTT. It is translated as CASSLARGVAGELFF.

This clonotype was counted at least ten times. This chain joins TRBV5-1 and TRBJ1-2; TRBD1 matches at 8 bases. V shed 4 bases and J 2 bases; nucleotides not matched to a gene: 4. In germline, CDR1 is SGHRS, CDR2 YFSETQ. The CDR3 spans 14 residues. The CDR3 here is CASSTQGANYGYTF. CDR3 nucleotide sequence: TGCGCCAGCAGCACCCAGGGGGCGAACTATGGCTACACCTTC.

This clonotype came up many times. The chain combines TRBV4-3 with TRBJ2-7; 7 bases align to TRBD1. Germline CDR1 is LGHNA and CDR2 is YSLEER. This CDR3 region has 19 residues. V dropped 0 bases and J dropped 0; count of bases not matched to a gene: 14. CDR3 nucleotides: TGCGCCAGCAGCCAAGATTGGGCTAAGATTAGGGGGCCCTCCTACGAGCAGTACTTC. This encodes CASSQDWAKIRGPSYEQYF.

This clonotype was found many times. The chain couples TRBV5-1 to TRBJ2-3; D is possibly TRBD1 (5 bases). CDR1 is SGHRS and CDR2 is YFSETQ in the germline V gene. V gave up 1 base and J gave up 6 bases, with 12 bases separating them. This CDR3 comprises 14 residues. CDR3 sequence reads: CASSLRQGVDTQYF. In DNA form, the CDR3 reads TGCGCCAGCAGCTTGAGGCAGGGCGTGGATACGCAGTATTTT.

At least ten counts were recorded for this clonotype. This chain joins TRBV20-1 and TRBJ2-2; 7 nucleotides match TRBD2. This CDR3 region has 15 residues. The V gene's germline CDR1 is DFQATT and CDR2 SNEGSKA (reference sequence). V lost 3 bases to trimming and J lost 4 bases; unmatched junction nucleotides: 8. DNA of the CDR3: TGCAGTGCTAGGAGCGGCGGGAGTAGCACCGGGGAGCTGTTTTTT. It specifies CSARSGGSSTGELFF.

The sample holds many counts of this clonotype. The chain couples TRBV2 to TRBJ1-1, with D hard to call. The germline V gene has CDR1 SNHLY and CDR2 FYNNEI. V was shortened by 7 bases and J by 0 bases, with 12 bases between the two germline ends. This CDR3 contains 14 residues. CDR3 DNA: TGTGCCAGCATCGAATATAGAATGAACACTGAAGCTTTCTTT. Amino acid sequence: CASIEYRMNTEAFF.

This clonotype was counted many times. CDR3 DNA: TGTGCCAGCAGCCCCCCCCGGGCAGGGTACGAGCAGTACTTC. Protein: CASSPPRAGYEQYF. V usage is TRBV7-9 and J usage is TRBJ2-7; maybe TRBD1 (5 bases). The CDR3 sequence is 14 residues long. Germline CDR1 is SEHNR and CDR2 is FQNEAQ (reference sequence). Between the trimmed V and J ends, which lost 5 bases and 4 bases, there was a span of 15 bases. Variable domain in full (rest from reference TRBV7-9 and TRBJ2-7): DTGVSQNPRHKITKRGQNVTFRCDPISEHNRLYWYRQTLGQGPEFLTYFQNEAQLEKSRLLSDRFSAERPKGSFSTLEIQRTEQGDSAMYLCASSPPRAGYEQYFGPGTRLTVT.

In this sample, this clonotype turned up a few times. This chain joins TRBV11-2 and TRBJ1-3; D remains ambiguous. This CDR3 contains 15 residues. Looked up from germline, CDR1 is SGHAT and CDR2 is FQNNGV. Trimming removed 5 bases at V and 0 bases at J, with 11 bases between. CDR3: CASSLYRSSGNTIYF. The CDR3 DNA reads as TGTGCCAGCAGCCTCTACCGGAGCTCTGGAAACACCATATATTTT.

Ten or more counts support this clonotype. The chain combines TRBV12-3 or TRBV12-4 with TRBJ2-2; the match to TRBD2 covers 13 bases. Losses at the gene ends were 6 bases for V and 8 bases for J; bases not matched to a gene: 9. The CDR3 has 16 residues. The CDR3 here is CASSPGTSGISGELFF. CDR3 DNA sequence: TGTGCCAGCAGCCCCGGGACTAGCGGGATATCTGGGGAGCTGTTTTTT.

This clonotype was observed at least ten times. The chain joins TRBV10-3 to TRBJ1-1, with D unclear. CDR1 and CDR2 (germline): ENHRY, SYGVKD. This CDR3 spans 16 amino acids. V was trimmed by 6 bases and J by 3 bases, leaving 20 bases between them. CDR3 in DNA: TGTGCCATCAGGGGCGAGAATAGAACGTGGGACACTGAAGCTTTCTTT. Amino acid sequence: CAIRGENRTWDTEAFF.

This chain joins TRBV29-1 and TRBJ2-3; no reliable D call. This CDR3 spans 11 amino acids. Germline V CDR1 and CDR2: SQVTM, ANQGSEA. V was shortened by 7 bases and J by 5 bases, with 10 bases between the two germline ends. In DNA form, the CDR3 reads TGCAGCGCAAGGGTCAAAGATACGCAGTATTTT. The encoded protein is CSARVKDTQYF.

Ten or more counts support this clonotype. The chain couples TRBV4-3 to TRBJ1-1; D not resolved. CDR1 LGHNA and CDR2 YSLEER come from the germline V gene. CDR3 size: 14 residues. Deletions cut 4 bases from V and 6 bases from J, with 15 bases between. The chain's CDR3 is CASSPARVNSEAFF. For the CDR3, the DNA is TGCGCCAGCAGCCCAGCCCGGGTCAACTCTGAAGCTTTCTTT.

In this sample, this clonotype turned up many times. The chain has TRBV12-3 or TRBV12-4 and TRBJ2-1; 12 bases match TRBD2. CDR3 length: 16 residues. The J segment lost 7 bases and the V segment lost 6 bases, leaving 10 bases of the junction unmatched. CDR3 amino acids: CASSLLAGGVKNEQFF. The CDR3 DNA reads TGTGCCAGCAGCCTACTAGCGGGAGGAGTGAAGAATGAGCAGTTCTTC.

This chain connects TRBV18 to TRBJ2-3; the D is unclear. Germline lookup yields CDR1 KGHSH and CDR2 LQKENI. The CDR3 length is 15 residues. V was pared by 4 bases and J by 0 bases, with 11 bases between. CDR3 loop: CASSLHGMSTDTQYF. The CDR3 DNA is TGTGCCAGCTCACTTCATGGAATGAGCACAGATACGCAGTATTTT.

This clonotype was counted many times. The chain's CDR3 is CASSQDLKGAITGELFF. CDR3 sequence (DNA): TGCGCCAGCAGCCAAGATTTAAAAGGGGCAATAACCGGGGAGCTGTTTTTT. The chain couples TRBV4-3 to TRBJ2-2; the D gene is possibly TRBD1 (5 bases). Germline CDR1 is LGHNA and CDR2 is YSLEER. Trimming stripped 0 bases from V and 5 bases from J, with 16 bases between. CDR3 length equals 17 residues.

This clonotype was observed a handful of times. The rearrangement links TRBV7-9 to TRBJ2-3; 8 positions agree with TRBD2. J gave up 9 bases and V 3 bases, and 14 bases lay outside the gene matches. Germline V gives CDR1 SEHNR, CDR2 FQNEAQ (reference sequence). This CDR3 has 16 amino acids. CDR3 sequence: CASSFLQRGQGDTQYF. In nucleotides, the CDR3 is TGTGCCAGCAGCTTTCTCCAGCGGGGGCAAGGGGACACGCAGTATTTT.

This clonotype has a count of ten or more. The chain uses TRBV5-1 and TRBJ2-3, with D uncertain. The CDR3 loop spans 13 amino acids. V was pared by 5 bases and J by 4 bases, with 11 bases between. CDR1 and CDR2 from the germline V gene are SGHRS and YFSETQ. CDR3 in amino acids: CASSPWLADTQYF. The DNA for the CDR3 is TGCGCCAGCAGTCCCTGGCTAGCAGATACGCAGTATTTT.

This clonotype was counted at least ten times. The rearrangement links TRBV11-2 to TRBJ2-1, with D tentatively TRBD2 (6 bases). V lost 3 bases, J lost 0 bases, and 12 bases lay in between. The CDR3 has 16 amino acids. Germline V gives CDR1 SGHAT, CDR2 FQNNGV. The CDR3 region has the DNA TGTGCCAGCAGCTTCGGGGGAGAATCCTCCTACAATGAGCAGTTCTTC. Its protein is CASSFGGESSYNEQFF.

A word on this clonotype: The junction shows a germline mismatch at one end, possibly a read error. V is TRBV7-2 and J is TRBJ2-1; 16 positions agree with TRBD2. Germline values: CDR1 SGHTA, CDR2 FQGNSA. CDR3 length: 16 residues. The chain's CDR3 is CAGSLGLAGGPNEQFF. The CDR3, as DNA: TGTGCCGGCAGCTTGGGACTAGCGGGAGGGCCCAATGAGCAGTTCTTC.

This clonotype was counted between two and nine times. The J gene is TRBJ2-1, the V gene TRBV11-3, with TRBD1 identical over 11 bases. The CDR3 contains 15 residues. J gave up 5 bases and V 5 bases, and 5 bases lay outside the gene matches. The germline CDR1 and CDR2 sequences are SGHNT and YENEEA. The CDR3 region is CASSRDRGIHNEQFF. The CDR3 DNA follows: TGTGCCAGCAGCCGGGACAGGGGGATACACAATGAGCAGTTCTTC.

This chain connects TRBV7-9 to TRBJ2-5; 7 positions match TRBD2. The junction had 5 bases not matched to a gene; V was cut back by 5 bases and J by 2 bases. The CDR3 extends over 14 amino acids. Germline values: CDR1 SEHNR, CDR2 FQNEAQ (reference sequence). CDR3 in amino acids: CASSDSGPQETQYF. The CDR3 nucleotides are TGTGCCAGCAGCGATAGCGGGCCGCAAGAGACCCAGTACTTC.

This clonotype qualifies as medium-sized. This chain links TRBV29-1 with TRBJ1-1, with TRBD1 matching 9 bases. V was clipped by 8 bases and J by 1 base; unmatched bases: 5. The CDR3 runs 13 residues. Germline V lookup: CDR1 SQVTM, CDR2 ANQGSEA. The CDR3 sequence is CSSGTGQNTEAFF. The CDR3 DNA reads as TGCAGCTCAGGGACAGGGCAGAACACTGAAGCTTTCTTT.

This clonotype was counted at least ten times. The genes are TRBV4-3 and TRBJ2-5, with D maybe TRBD1 (5 bases). Trimming removed 0 bases from V and 5 bases from J, with 10 bases in between. The CDR3 consists of 14 residues. CDR1 and CDR2 from the germline V gene are LGHNA and YSLEER. The chain's CDR3 is CASSQDRTLETQYF. The CDR3 region has the DNA TGCGCCAGCAGCCAAGATCGGACACTGGAGACCCAGTACTTC.

This clonotype was observed many times. V and J are TRBV12-3 or TRBV12-4 and TRBJ2-1; D remains ambiguous. The CDR3 spans 14 residues. V was clipped by 8 bases and J by 0 bases, with 11 bases between them. The CDR3 nucleotides are TGTGCCAGCGAGACGATATACTCCTACAATGAGCAGTTCTTC. Protein sequence: CASETIYSYNEQFF.

This clonotype was seen a handful of times. The chain links TRBV7-8 to TRBJ2-5; D remains unclear. The CDR3 spans 15 residues. Deletions cut 3 bases from V and 3 bases from J, with 14 bases between. Germline values: CDR1 SGHVS, CDR2 FQNEAQ. CDR3 protein: CASSFPSRSKETQYF. As DNA, the CDR3 is TGTGCCAGCAGCTTCCCCTCGCGGAGTAAAGAGACCCAGTACTTC.

This clonotype has a handful of counts. The chain has TRBV4-3 and TRBJ1-5; 9 bases agree with TRBD1. V gave up 3 bases and J gave up 6 bases; unmatched junction bases: 6. The length of the CDR3 is 15 residues. Germline V gene sequence: CDR1 LGHNA, CDR2 YSLEER. In nucleotides, the CDR3 is TGCGCCAGCAGCCAGCAGACAGGGGGAGGTCAGCCCCAGCATTTT. Protein sequence: CASSQQTGGGQPQHF.

There are many counts of this clonotype. J is TRBJ1-2 and V is TRBV4-2, with D unresolved. CDR3 size: 13 residues. Trimming took 4 bases from V and 6 from J, leaving 12 bases between them. Germline values: CDR1 LGHNA, CDR2 YNFKEQ. The CDR3: CASSLNSPNGYTF. CDR3 DNA sequence: TGTGCCAGCAGCCTAAACAGCCCAAATGGCTACACCTTC.

The chain is built from TRBV12-3 or TRBV12-4 and TRBJ2-1; D is uncertain. This CDR3 comprises 14 residues. Trimming cost V 5 bases and J 3 bases, with 11 bases left between them. The CDR3 region is CASSARKVYNEQFF. CDR3 in DNA: TGTGCCAGCAGTGCTAGGAAGGTCTACAATGAGCAGTTCTTC.

At least ten counts were recorded for this clonotype. The gene calls are TRBV5-6 and TRBJ1-1; D unresolved. V was pared by 0 bases and J by 4 bases, with 13 bases between. Germline V gene lookup returns CDR1 SGHDT and CDR2 YYEEEE. The CDR3 spans 15 residues. In DNA, the CDR3 is TGTGCCAGCAGCTTGGAAGGCGCCCCCGGCACTGAAGCTTTCTTT. Translated: CASSLEGAPGTEAFF. Drawing the rest from reference TRBV5-6 and TRBJ1-1, the complete variable domain is DAGVTQSPTHLIKTRGQQVTLRCSPKSGHDTVSWYQQALGQGPQFIFQYYEEEERQRGNFPDRFSGHQFPNYSSELNVNALLLGDSALYLCASSLEGAPGTEAFFGQGTRLTVV.

This clonotype was seen at least ten times. The rearrangement joins TRBV6-1 to TRBJ1-3; D gene uncertain. From germline, CDR1 is MNHNS and CDR2 SASEGT. The CDR3 sequence is 15 residues long. V was pared by 2 bases and J by 2 bases, with 10 bases between. CDR3 amino acids: CASSEIDYAGNTIYF. The CDR3 DNA reads TGTGCCAGCAGTGAAATTGACTACGCTGGAAACACCATATATTTT.